This T cell receptor beta chain emerged from a study of cytomegalovirus exposure and HLA in healthy donors. Losses at the gene ends were 3 bases for V and 5 bases for J; bases not matched to a gene: 5. The CDR3 consists of 14 residues. Germline CDR1 reads SGDLS; CDR2 reads YYNGEE. The PCR used 60 Vbeta and 13 Jbeta primers. Sequencing was performed with immunoSEQ multiplex PCR; in TCRdb, only in-frame clones are kept and a portion is missing. The table has about 140,000 clones, 55% to 75% seen once. The gene calls are TRBV9 and TRBJ1-1; 9 nucleotides match TRBD1. This receptor was identified in a man aged 45-60 years in good health and CMV-seropositive. The specimen sequenced was PBMCs. The DNA for the CDR3 is TGTGCCAGCAGCGCCACAGGGGGCATGACTGAAGCTTTCTTT. Protein product: CASSATGGMTEAFF. Supplemented by reference TRBV9 and TRBJ1-1, the full variable domain reads DSGVTQTPKHLITATGQRVTLRCSPRSGDLSVYWYQQSLDQGLQFLIQYYNGEERAKGNILERFSAQQFPDLHSELNLSSLELGDSALYFCASSATGGMTEAFFGQGTRLTVV.